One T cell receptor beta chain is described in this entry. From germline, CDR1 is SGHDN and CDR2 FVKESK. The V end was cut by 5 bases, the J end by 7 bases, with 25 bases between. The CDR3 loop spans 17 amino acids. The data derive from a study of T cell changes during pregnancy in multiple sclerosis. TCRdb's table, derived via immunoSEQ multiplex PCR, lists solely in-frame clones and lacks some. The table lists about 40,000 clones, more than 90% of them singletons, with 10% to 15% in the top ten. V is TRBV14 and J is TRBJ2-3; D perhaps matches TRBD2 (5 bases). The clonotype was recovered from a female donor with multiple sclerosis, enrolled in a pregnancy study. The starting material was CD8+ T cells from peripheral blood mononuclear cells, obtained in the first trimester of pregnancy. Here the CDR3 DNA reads TGTGCCAGCAGCGGTAGGTTAGGGCTAGCATCCTCGTATACGCAGTATTTT. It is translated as CASSGRLGLASSYTQYF.